This T cell receptor (beta chain) was captured by sequencing in a study of T cell repertoires in cytomegalovirus infection. Via MiXCR, TCRdb re-called the reads, giving one row per CDR3 protein. Among about 330,000 distinct CDR3 sequences listed, approximately 30% were seen once. Study observations and caveats: HLA-C-restricted, CMV-specific TCR beta clonotypes were dominant ex vivo.

This CDR3 region has 17 residues. Trimming at V came to 6 bases and at J to 1 base, leaving 15 bases not matched to a gene. Notes on this clonotype: Its target is not known.

V and J are TRBV12-3 or TRBV12-4 and TRBJ2-7; TRBD2 agrees at 7 bases. This specimen consisted of cultured PBMCs, obtained from culture after CMV antigen stimulation. The receptor comes from a human donor in good health (CMV status not recorded). Some clones in this sample may be carry-over from other donors' samples. The CDR3 loop is CASRSGSRLADSYEQYF. The CDR3 coding sequence is TGTGCCAGCAGGTCCGGATCTCGGCTAGCGGATTCCTACGAGCAGTACTTC.